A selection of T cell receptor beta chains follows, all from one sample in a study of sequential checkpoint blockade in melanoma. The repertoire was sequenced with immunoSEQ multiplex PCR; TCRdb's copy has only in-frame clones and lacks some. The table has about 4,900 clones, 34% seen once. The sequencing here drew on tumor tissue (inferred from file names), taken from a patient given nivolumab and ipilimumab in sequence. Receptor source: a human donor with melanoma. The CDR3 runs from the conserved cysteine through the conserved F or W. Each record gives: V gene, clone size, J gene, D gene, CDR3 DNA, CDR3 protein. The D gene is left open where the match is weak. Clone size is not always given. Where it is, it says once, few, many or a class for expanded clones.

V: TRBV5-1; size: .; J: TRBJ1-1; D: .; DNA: TGCGCCAGCAGTTTCCGGACCGGGGACACTGAAGCTTTCTTT; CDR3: CASSFRTGDTEAFF
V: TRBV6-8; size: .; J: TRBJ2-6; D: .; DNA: TGTGCCAGCAGTCAAACTGGGGCCAACGTCCTGACTTTC; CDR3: CASSQTGANVLTF
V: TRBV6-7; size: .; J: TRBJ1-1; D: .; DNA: TGTGCCAGCAGTTACTCAGAGGTAACTGAAGCTTTCTTT; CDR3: CASSYSEVTEAFF
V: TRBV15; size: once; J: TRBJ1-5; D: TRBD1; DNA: TGTGCCACCAGCAGAGGTCCCGGACAGGGCTTAGGCAATCAGCCCCAGCATTTT; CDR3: CATSRGPGQGLGNQPQHF
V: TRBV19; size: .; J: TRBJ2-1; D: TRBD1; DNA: TGTGCCAGTAGTGGGAGGGATCCGGGACAGGGCTACAATGAGCAGTTCTTC; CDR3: CASSGRDPGQGYNEQFF
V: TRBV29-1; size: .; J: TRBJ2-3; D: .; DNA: TGCAGCGTTGGAGGACTCACAGATACGCAGTATTTT; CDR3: CSVGGLTDTQYF
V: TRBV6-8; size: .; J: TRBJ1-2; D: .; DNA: TGTGCCAGCAGTGTTGGGGCGGACTATGGCTACACCTTC; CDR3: CASSVGADYGYTF
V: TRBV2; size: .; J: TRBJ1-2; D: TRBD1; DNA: TGTGCCAGCAGTGAACTGGGGCAGGGGGCACAGGGCTACACCTTC; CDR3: CASSELGQGAQGYTF
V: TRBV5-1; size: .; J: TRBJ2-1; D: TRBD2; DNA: TGCGCCAGCAGCCCCAGCCGGACTAGCGGGGGTTTTCAGTTCTTC; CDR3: CASSPSRTSGGFQFF
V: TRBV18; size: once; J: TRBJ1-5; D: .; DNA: TGTGCCAGCTCACCAGATCCTGCGGGCAATCAGCCCCAGCATTTT; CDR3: CASSPDPAGNQPQHF
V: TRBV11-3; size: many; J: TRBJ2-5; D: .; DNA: TGTGCCAGCAGTAACTGGGACCAACAAGAGACCCAGTACTTC; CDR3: CASSNWDQQETQYF
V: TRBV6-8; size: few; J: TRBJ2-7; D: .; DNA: TGTGCCAGCAGTTATCAGGGCTACGAGCAGTACTTC; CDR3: CASSYQGYEQYF
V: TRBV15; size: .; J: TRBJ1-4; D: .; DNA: TGTGCCACCAGCAGCTCGATGGGCGGTACTAATGAAAAACTGTTTTTT; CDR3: CATSSSMGGTNEKLFF
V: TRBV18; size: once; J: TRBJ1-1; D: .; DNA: TGTGCCAGCTCACTTACTTCTAACACTGAAGCTTTCTTT; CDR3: CASSLTSNTEAFF
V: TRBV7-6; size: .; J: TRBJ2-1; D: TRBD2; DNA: TGTGCCAGCAGCTTAAGGGGACTAGCGGGCTCCTACAATGAGCAGTTCTTC; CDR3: CASSLRGLAGSYNEQFF
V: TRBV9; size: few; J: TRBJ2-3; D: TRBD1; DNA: TGTGCCAGCAGCGCTGGACAGGGGCCGGATACGCAGTATTTT; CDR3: CASSAGQGPDTQYF
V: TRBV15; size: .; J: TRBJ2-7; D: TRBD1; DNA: TGTGCCACCAGCGTCGACAGGGGGATTTACGAGCAGTACTTC; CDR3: CATSVDRGIYEQYF
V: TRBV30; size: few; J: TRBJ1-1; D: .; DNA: TGTGCCTGGAGTAGAAGGGCGATAGGACATGAAGCTTTCTTT; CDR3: CAWSRRAIGHEAFF
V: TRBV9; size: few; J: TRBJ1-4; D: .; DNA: TGTGCCAGCAGGGTGAGGGCTGCAACTAATGAAAAACTGTTTTTT; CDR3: CASRVRAATNEKLFF
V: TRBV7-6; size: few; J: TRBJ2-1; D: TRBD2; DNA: TGTGCCAGCAGCAGGGGGACTAGCGGGGGGATTAATGAGCAGTTCTTC; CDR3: CASSRGTSGGINEQFF
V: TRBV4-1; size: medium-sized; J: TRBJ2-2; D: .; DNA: TGCGCCAGCAGCCAAATGGGGGTAGGGGAGCTGTTTTTT; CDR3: CASSQMGVGELFF
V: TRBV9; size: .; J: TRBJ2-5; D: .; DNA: TGTGCCAGCAGCGTTAAGTCACAGGGACGTGAGACCCAGTACTTC; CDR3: CASSVKSQGRETQYF
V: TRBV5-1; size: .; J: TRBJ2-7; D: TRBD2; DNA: TGCGCCAGCAGCCTTAGTTTAGCGGGGGGCTACGAGCAGTACTTC; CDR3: CASSLSLAGGYEQYF